The 18 T cell receptor beta chains below were found in one sample sequenced in a study of yellow fever vaccine responses in identical twins. TCRdb re-derived calls from the RT-PCR reads in MiXCR, one entry per CDR3 protein. The table includes around 33,000 distinct CDR3 sequences, about 63% detected once. The material was T cells from blood (PBMCs), unsorted or a sorted subset (not recorded which), obtained before or after yellow fever vaccination (not recorded which). All receptors derive from a woman under 30 who received the yellow fever vaccine.

The V and J genes are TRBV2 and TRBJ2-7; D is undetermined. Germline values: CDR1 SNHLY, CDR2 FYNNEI. Deletions cut 3 bases from V and 2 bases from J, with 5 bases between. This CDR3 is 12 amino acids long. CDR3 coding DNA: TGTGCCAGCAGTGACAGGACCTACGAGCAGTACTTC. It codes for CASSDRTYEQYF. The entire variable domain, with the rest obtained from reference TRBV2 and TRBJ2-7, is as follows: EPEVTQTPSHQVTQMGQEVILRCVPISNHLYFYWYRQILGQKVEFLVSFYNNEISEKSEIFDDQFSVERPDGSNFTLKIRSTKLEDSAMYFCASSDRTYEQYFGPGTRLTVT.

This clonotype has more than one count but fewer than ten. This chain uses TRBV5-1 with TRBJ2-1, with D possibly being TRBD2 (5 bases). The V gene lost 3 bases and the J gene lost 6 bases, with 16 bases spanning the gap. Per the germline V gene, CDR1 is SGHRS and CDR2 is YFSETQ. CDR3 length equals 15 residues. For the CDR3, the DNA is TGCGCCAGCAGCTCCACGGACTTTAAACTCAATGAGCAGTTCTTC. It is translated as CASSSTDFKLNEQFF.

The rearrangement joins TRBV29-1 to TRBJ2-6; perhaps TRBD2 as D (6 bases). Germline CDR1 reads SQVTM; CDR2 reads ANQGSEA. V was shortened by 6 bases and J by 0 bases, with 6 bases between the two germline ends. The CDR3 has 13 residues. In nucleotides, the CDR3 is TGCAGCGTCGGGAGCTCTGGGGCCAACGTCCTGACTTTC. Amino acids: CSVGSSGANVLTF.

J is TRBJ1-6 and V is TRBV11-1; D possibly corresponds to TRBD1 (6 bases). With 5 bases removed from V and 7 bases from J, the gap between germline ends came to 15 bases. The germline V gene has CDR1 SGHAT and CDR2 FQDESV (reference sequence). The CDR3 has 15 amino acids. CDR3 amino acids: CASSGAGGGNSPLHF. The DNA for the CDR3 is TGTGCCAGCAGCGGAGCGGGTGGGGGCAATTCACCCCTCCACTTT.

The chain is built from TRBV11-2 and TRBJ1-6; D perhaps matches TRBD1 (6 bases). This CDR3 is built from 15 residues. The V and J ends lost 6 bases and 7 bases respectively, with 16 bases between them. Germline assignment: CDR1 SGHAT and CDR2 FQNNGV. The CDR3 here is CASSPTQGLNSPLHF. DNA of the CDR3: TGTGCCAGCAGTCCAACTCAGGGGTTGAATTCACCCCTCCACTTT.

There are a few counts of this clonotype. This sequence joins TRBV20-1 and TRBJ1-1, with 7 bases fitting TRBD1. The V and J ends lost 5 bases and 3 bases, in that order; junction bases with no gene match: 9. Looked up from germline, CDR1 is DFQATT and CDR2 is SNEGSKA (reference sequence). CDR3 size: 14 residues. Here the CDR3 reads CSARGTAGDTEAFF. CDR3 DNA sequence: TGCAGTGCTCGGGGGACAGCCGGGGACACTGAAGCTTTCTTT.

The rearrangement links TRBV29-1 to TRBJ2-2, with 9 bases identical to TRBD1. J was trimmed by 7 bases and V by 8 bases; bases with no gene match: 17. The CDR3 is 16 amino acids. CDR1 is SQVTM and CDR2 is ANQGSEA in the germline V gene. Written as DNA, the CDR3 is TGCAGCCCCCCGGGCAGGGACAGGGTAAACGGCGGGGAGCTGTTTTTT. Protein product: CSPPGRDRVNGGELFF.

The chain is built from TRBV5-1 and TRBJ1-3; 7 bases line up with TRBD1. The germline gives CDR1 SGHRS, CDR2 YFSETQ. The CDR3 extends over 13 amino acids. Trimming removed 4 bases from V and 4 bases from J; junction bases left unmatched: 2. The CDR3 nucleotides read TGCGCCAGCAGCGTGACAGGGGGAAACACCATATATTTT. Its translation: CASSVTGGNTIYF.

The CDR3 here is CASSQDQGANEKLFF. In nucleotides, the CDR3 is TGCGCCAGCAGCCAAGATCAGGGAGCTAATGAAAAACTGTTTTTT. V usage is TRBV4-1 and J usage is TRBJ1-4; D is perhaps TRBD1 (5 bases). The CDR3 totals 15 residues. The germline gives CDR1 MGHRA, CDR2 YSYEKL. Trimming removed 0 bases at V and 3 bases at J, with 8 bases between.

The V and J genes are TRBV4-1 and TRBJ1-4, with D unclear. V dropped 3 bases and J dropped 6 bases, with 14 bases sitting between them. The germline V gene has CDR1 MGHRA and CDR2 YSYEKL. The CDR3 totals 15 residues. CDR3 in DNA: TGCGCCAGCAGCCACCACGAGAGGGCGGATGAAAAACTGTTTTTT. This translates into CASSHHERADEKLFF.

V usage is TRBV5-1 and J usage is TRBJ2-2, with TRBD2 as a possible D gene (6 bases). Germline loops: CDR1 SGHRS, CDR2 YFSETQ. V lost 6 bases and J lost 1, with 16 bases in between. The CDR3 consists of 16 residues. This CDR3 reads CASKAPGLMNTGELFF. DNA of the CDR3: TGCGCCAGCAAGGCCCCCGGACTAATGAACACCGGGGAGCTGTTTTTT.

This chain joins TRBV10-1 and TRBJ2-5, with TRBD1 matching 9 bases. The CDR3 consists of 15 residues. Germline V CDR1 and CDR2: WNHNN, SYGVQD (reference sequence). J gave up 5 bases and V 5 bases, and 9 bases lay outside the gene matches. The CDR3 reads CASSPRTGAGETQYF. The CDR3 DNA reads TGCGCCAGCAGTCCCCGGACAGGGGCTGGGGAGACCCAGTACTTC.

This clonotype has more than one count but fewer than ten. The chain links TRBV4-2 to TRBJ2-7, with TRBD2 matching 10 bases. Germline assignment: CDR1 LGHNA and CDR2 YNFKEQ. The CDR3 runs to 14 residues. V dropped 4 bases and J dropped 5; count of bases not matched to a gene: 5. CDR3 protein: CASSPGLALHEQYF. The CDR3 DNA reads as TGTGCCAGCAGCCCGGGACTAGCGCTCCACGAGCAGTACTTC.

The rearrangement uses TRBV6-5 and TRBJ2-1; 11 positions match TRBD2. The CDR3 sequence is 16 residues long. With 2 bases clipped from V and 4 bases from J, the junction kept 4 bases outside the gene matches. Germline-derived CDR1 and CDR2 are MNHEY and SVGAGI. The CDR3 bases are TGTGCCAGCAGTTACCGGATAGCGGGGGGGTACAATGAGCAGTTCTTC. Encoded protein: CASSYRIAGGYNEQFF.

This clonotype appeared once. The chain couples TRBV3-1 to TRBJ2-7; D remains unclear. The CDR3 consists of 15 residues. Per germline, CDR1 LGHDT and CDR2 YNNKEL (reference sequence). The germline V and J ends were trimmed by 1 base and 6 bases, with 16 bases remaining between them. The CDR3, as DNA: TGTGCCAGCAGCCAAGGTGGCTTTATTACGGCCGAGCAGTACTTC. It yields the protein CASSQGGFITAEQYF.

The count of this clonotype is one. The rearrangement links TRBV18 to TRBJ1-1, with 8 bases that match TRBD1. The length of the CDR3 is 14 residues. Germline values: CDR1 KGHSH, CDR2 LQKENI. J was trimmed by 3 bases and V by 3 bases; bases with no gene match: 3. This chain's CDR3 is CASSPQGAHTEAFF. The CDR3 bases are TGTGCCAGCTCACCGCAGGGGGCGCACACTGAAGCTTTCTTT.

The chain employs TRBV4-1 and TRBJ2-1, with D unresolved. V lost 0 bases and J lost 6, with 6 bases in between. Germline assignment: CDR1 MGHRA and CDR2 YSYEKL. The CDR3 length is 13 residues. CDR3 region: CASSQEILNEQFF. CDR3 DNA sequence: TGCGCCAGCAGCCAAGAGATACTCAATGAGCAGTTCTTC.

This clonotype was seen more than once but under ten times. This rearrangement joins TRBV12-3 or TRBV12-4 to TRBJ2-1; D ambiguous. V was clipped by 6 bases and J by 9 bases, with 15 bases between them. This CDR3 region has 13 residues. Here the CDR3 reads CASRHDRVGEQFF. The CDR3 bases are TGTGCCAGCAGACACGATAGAGTCGGTGAGCAGTTCTTC.